This T cell receptor (beta chain) was observed in a study of T cell changes during pregnancy in multiple sclerosis. Germline CDR1 and CDR2: SGHTA and FQGTGA. CDR3 length: 13 residues. V gave up 5 bases and J gave up 4 bases, with 11 bases separating them. This clone showed up just once. Clones were sequenced by immunoSEQ multiplex PCR, and TCRdb holds only the in-frame ones, with some missing. The sample has about 44,000 clones, 95% to 97% seen once. This sequence was found in a female donor with multiple sclerosis, enrolled in a pregnancy study. This chain connects TRBV7-3 to TRBJ1-1; possibly TRBD1 for D (5 bases). The input for sequencing was peripheral blood, taken in the second trimester of pregnancy. CDR3 protein: CASSLKGATEAFF. DNA of the CDR3: TGTGCCAGCAGCCTGAAAGGGGCCACTGAAGCTTTCTTT.